This T cell receptor beta chain was documented in a study of CD8 T cells in Susac syndrome. V was pared by 2 bases and J by 0 bases, with 13 bases between. Germline-derived CDR1 and CDR2 are SGDLS and YYNGEE. CDR3 size: 16 residues. The authors reverse transcribed roughly 0.5 to 1 ug RNA with random hexamers. A single record per CDR3 protein comes from TCRdb applying MiXCR to the immunoSEQ multiplex PCR reads. The data contain about 150,000 distinct CDR3 sequences, around 95% of them seen just once; the ten biggest clones take up around 0.21%. CD8+ and CD4+ blood T cells underwent TCR beta sequencing. The multiple sclerosis controls were treatment-naive patients, and their relapsing-remitting disease was stable or active. Negative isolation yielded the CD8+ and CD4+ T cells, while FACS enriched the TEMRA cells.

This sequence originates from a human donor with multiple sclerosis. The sequenced sample consisted of CD8+ T cells from PBMCs. The chain employs TRBV9 and TRBJ2-3, with a possible D match to TRBD2 (6 bases). For the CDR3, the DNA is TGTGCCAGCAGCGTGTCAGGGCGGGGCAGCACAGATACGCAGTATTTT. This encodes CASSVSGRGSTDTQYF.